This entry lists 20 T cell receptor beta chains sequenced from one sample in a study of T cell changes during pregnancy in multiple sclerosis. Sequencing was performed with immunoSEQ multiplex PCR; in TCRdb, only in-frame clones are kept and a portion is missing. This repertoire shows under 100,000 clones, approximately 90% found once; its top ten account for 1.5% to 2%. The specimen was peripheral blood, collected in the first trimester of pregnancy. The receptor source for this set is a female donor in good health, enrolled as a control in a pregnancy study.

CDR3 amino acids: CASSPDSGTYGYTF. CDR3 in DNA: TGCGCCAGCAGCCCGGACAGCGGGACCTATGGCTACACCTTC. This chain joins TRBV5-1 and TRBJ1-2, with D perhaps TRBD1 (6 bases). CDR1 is SGHRS, CDR2 YFSETQ, per germline. This CDR3 has 14 residues. V was cut by 4 bases and J by 4 bases, with 14 bases left in between.

The chain joins TRBV19 to TRBJ2-3; 12 bases match TRBD1. After removal of 5 bases from V and 3 bases from J, the junction contained 3 bases not matched to a gene. The CDR3 is made up of 15 amino acids. The germline V gene has CDR1 LNHDA and CDR2 SQIVND (reference sequence). The CDR3 sequence: CASSGDRGRTDTQYF. CDR3 DNA sequence: TGTGCCAGTAGTGGGGACAGGGGGCGGACAGATACGCAGTATTTT. The variable domain in full, with the rest retrieved from reference TRBV19 and TRBJ2-3, is DGGITQSPKYLFRKEGQNVTLSCEQNLNHDAMYWYRQDPGQGLRLIYYSQIVNDFQKGDIAEGYSVSREKKESFPLTVTSAQKNPTAFYLCASSGDRGRTDTQYFGPGTRLTVL.

This chain connects TRBV15 to TRBJ1-2; no clear D gene. The CDR3 consists of 14 residues. Trimming stripped 10 bases from V and 4 bases from J, with 19 bases between. CDR1 is LNHNV, CDR2 YYDKDF, per germline (reference sequence). The CDR3 DNA is TGTGCCAGCCGACCTGGAGGAGACCCCTATGGCTACACCTTC. It codes for CASRPGGDPYGYTF. Drawing the rest from reference TRBV15 and TRBJ1-2, the complete variable domain is DAMVIQNPRYQVTQFGKPVTLSCSQTLNHNVMYWYQQKSSQAPKLLFHYYDKDFNNEADTPDNFQSRRPNTSFCFLDIRSPGLGDTAMYLCASRPGGDPYGYTFGSGTRLTVV.

V gene TRBV6-6 combines with J gene TRBJ1-5; D perhaps matches TRBD1 (6 bases). V lost 5 bases and J lost 6, with 14 bases in between. This CDR3 has 14 amino acids. Germline V gene sequence: CDR1 MNHNY, CDR2 SVGAGI (reference sequence). The CDR3 coding sequence is TGTGCCAGCAGTGACACACAGGGCGGTCAGCCCCAGCATTTT. Protein product: CASSDTQGGQPQHF.

The gene calls are TRBV5-8 and TRBJ2-1; a possible D gene is TRBD2 (5 bases). The V end was cut by 4 bases, the J end by 3 bases, with 14 bases between. The CDR3 extends over 15 amino acids. Germline CDR1 reads SGHTS; CDR2 reads YDEGEE. CDR3 in amino acids: CASSRPREGYNEQFF. The CDR3 DNA reads as TGTGCCAGCAGCCGGCCCCGAGAGGGCTACAATGAGCAGTTCTTC.

The CDR3 loop is CAWSPTNSIYNEQFF. The CDR3 DNA reads as TGTGCCTGGAGCCCCACAAACAGCATATACAATGAGCAGTTCTTC. The rearrangement joins TRBV30 to TRBJ2-1; D not resolved. Germline V CDR1 and CDR2: GTSNPN, SVGIG (reference sequence). The CDR3 totals 15 residues. V lost 3 bases to trimming and J lost 4 bases, with 16 bases between them. The whole variable domain, filled in from reference TRBV30 and TRBJ2-1, reads SQTIHQWPATLVQPVGSPLSLECTVEGTSNPNLYWYRQAAGRGLQLLFYSVGIGQISSEVPQNLSASRPQDRQFILSSKKLLLSDSGFYLCAWSPTNSIYNEQFFGPGTRLTVL.

The genes are TRBV6-6 and TRBJ1-1; TRBD1 is a possible D gene (6 bases). The V end was cut by 11 bases, the J end by 0 bases, with 19 bases between. CDR1 is MNHNY and CDR2 is SVGAGI in the germline V gene (reference sequence). CDR3 length: 15 residues. As DNA, the CDR3 is TGTGCCTCCAGCGAGGGGAGGGGGGTGAACACTGAAGCTTTCTTT. This sequence encodes CASSEGRGVNTEAFF.

This CDR3 is CASSLWAGIYEQYF. In DNA form, the CDR3 reads TGTGCCAGCAGCTTGTGGGCAGGAATTTACGAGCAGTACTTC. V is TRBV5-6 and J is TRBJ2-7; D not certain. This CDR3 spans 14 amino acids. The germline V and J ends were trimmed by 1 base and 4 bases, with 12 bases remaining between them. In germline, CDR1 is SGHDT, CDR2 YYEEEE. The full variable domain, completed using reference TRBV5-6 and TRBJ2-7, is DAGVTQSPTHLIKTRGQQVTLRCSPKSGHDTVSWYQQALGQGPQFIFQYYEEEERQRGNFPDRFSGHQFPNYSSELNVNALLLGDSALYLCASSLWAGIYEQYFGPGTRLTVT.

The gene calls are TRBV4-3 and TRBJ2-7; TRBD1 matches at 9 bases. The junction had 3 bases not matched to a gene; V was cut back by 0 bases and J by 3 bases. CDR1 and CDR2 from the germline V gene are LGHNA and YSLEER. The CDR3 extends over 15 amino acids. The CDR3 bases are TGCGCCAGCAGCCAAGACCCGGACAGGGGCTACGAGCAGTACTTC. Amino acid sequence: CASSQDPDRGYEQYF.

This chain joins TRBV11-2 and TRBJ1-2; D may be TRBD1 (5 bases). The CDR3 extends over 15 amino acids. V dropped 1 base and J dropped 4 bases, with 13 bases sitting between them. CDR1 SGHAT and CDR2 FQNNGV come from the germline V gene. The CDR3: CASSLAPPRGYGYTF. The CDR3 nucleotides read TGTGCCAGCAGCTTAGCGCCTCCAAGGGGCTATGGCTACACCTTC.

This rearrangement joins TRBV5-1 to TRBJ2-1; TRBD2 matches at 10 bases. Germline V gives CDR1 SGHRS, CDR2 YFSETQ. J lost 8 bases, V lost 4 bases, and 6 bases had no gene match. The CDR3 covers 14 residues. The DNA for the CDR3 is TGCGCCAGCAGCCCGCTAGCGGGGGAACATGAGCAGTTCTTC. It codes for CASSPLAGEHEQFF.

This sequence joins TRBV2 and TRBJ1-5; 7 bases are a match to TRBD1. This CDR3 is 12 amino acids long. Germline V gene data show CDR1 as SNHLY and CDR2 as FYNNEI. Germline trimming cut 7 bases from V and 11 bases from J; bases unmatched to any gene: 8. In DNA form, the CDR3 reads TGTGCCAGCACCAGAGAGGACAGGTCCCAGCATTTT. Protein sequence: CASTREDRSQHF. Full variable domain (rest looked up from reference TRBV2 and TRBJ1-5): EPEVTQTPSHQVTQMGQEVILRCVPISNHLYFYWYRQILGQKVEFLVSFYNNEISEKSEIFDDQFSVERPDGSNFTLKIRSTKLEDSAMYFCASTREDRSQHFGDGTRLSIL.

This chain links TRBV7-9 with TRBJ2-7, with 7 nucleotides matching TRBD1. Trimming at V came to 1 base and at J to 3 bases, leaving 9 bases not matched to a gene. The CDR3 loop spans 16 amino acids. CDR1 is SEHNR and CDR2 is FQNEAQ in the germline V gene (reference sequence). In DNA form, the CDR3 reads TGTGCCAGCAGCTTAGTCCCCCGGGACAGCCTCTACGAGCAGTACTTC. Translating it yields CASSLVPRDSLYEQYF.

This chain joins TRBV5-1 and TRBJ2-3; D ambiguous. Per the germline V gene, CDR1 is SGHRS and CDR2 is YFSETQ. V shed 3 bases and J shed 1 base, with 12 bases lying between them. This CDR3 is 15 amino acids long. This CDR3 reads CASSYDSRGTDTQYF. The CDR3 DNA reads TGCGCCAGCAGCTATGACTCCCGGGGCACAGATACGCAGTATTTT.

The chain has TRBV2 and TRBJ1-6, with D perhaps matching TRBD1 (5 bases). CDR3 length: 17 amino acids. Germline assignment: CDR1 SNHLY and CDR2 FYNNEI. V shed 2 bases and J shed 0 bases, with 11 bases lying between them. The CDR3 DNA reads as TGTGCCAGCAGTGAAATTTGGACAAGCTCCTATAATTCACCCCTCCACTTT. Translating gives CASSEIWTSSYNSPLHF.

This clone was seen only a few times. The rearrangement uses TRBV30 and TRBJ1-2; 8 nucleotides match TRBD1. V dropped 8 bases and J dropped 0; count of bases not matched to a gene: 5. This CDR3 is built from 13 residues. Germline CDR1 and CDR2: GTSNPN and SVGIG (reference sequence). The chain's CDR3 is CALTGAANYGYTF. The CDR3 DNA reads as TGTGCCCTGACAGGGGCCGCTAACTATGGCTACACCTTC.

This chain joins TRBV7-9 and TRBJ2-7; 7 nucleotides align to TRBD1. J gave up 0 bases and V 5 bases, and 19 bases lay outside the gene matches. This CDR3 has 19 residues. Germline CDR1 reads SEHNR; CDR2 reads FQNEAQ (reference sequence). The CDR3 DNA reads as TGTGCCAGCAGCCGCTGGACAGGCGCCACTGGTACAAGCTCCTACGAGCAGTACTTC. Translated: CASSRWTGATGTSSYEQYF.

This clone has just a few counts. This chain links TRBV6-1 with TRBJ1-3; a weak D match, TRBD1 (5 bases). The CDR3 has 15 amino acids. CDR1 is MNHNS and CDR2 is SASEGT in the germline V gene. V dropped 1 base and J dropped 0 bases, with 7 bases sitting between them. The CDR3 loop reads CASSEEGLSGNTIYF. In DNA, the CDR3 is TGTGCCAGCAGTGAAGAGGGGCTCTCTGGAAACACCATATATTTT.

This clone was counted a few times. The V and J genes are TRBV6-1 and TRBJ1-6; D may be TRBD1 (6 bases). CDR3 length equals 15 residues. Germline CDR1 is MNHNS and CDR2 is SASEGT. Between the trimmed V and J ends, which lost 2 bases and 7 bases, there was a span of 12 bases. The CDR3 nucleotides read TGTGCCAGCAGTGAATCCCTCAGGGGCAATTCACCCCTCCACTTT. Protein product: CASSESLRGNSPLHF.

The chain carries TRBV4-1 and TRBJ2-5; 7 bases line up with TRBD2. This CDR3 has 17 amino acids. Germline CDR1 is MGHRA and CDR2 is YSYEKL. V dropped 0 bases and J dropped 1; count of bases not matched to a gene: 8. CDR3 amino acids: CASSQDGAGTTQETQYF. The DNA of the CDR3 is TGCGCCAGCAGCCAAGACGGAGCGGGGACTACCCAAGAGACCCAGTACTTC.